What follows describes a single T cell receptor (beta chain). Per the original methods: Quantification of nucleated cells was approximated via reference gene primer amplification. The method was immunoSEQ multiplex PCR; TCRdb's version includes in-frame clones alone and lacks a portion of them. The V and J calls and clone size were taken over from that table, and D and trimming were inferred from the DNA. The table lists 260,000 or so clones, around 81% of them singletons. Enrolment of Seattle patients took place during active infection, and they were followed longitudinally. The length of the CDR3 is 14 residues. Germline lookup yields CDR1 MNHEY and CDR2 SVGAGI. V lost 6 bases and J lost 5; bases outside the gene matches: 10. These data originate in a study of blood T cell repertoires in COVID-19. Study in general: Sites in the United States, Italy and Spain provided acute and convalescent COVID-19 samples.

This clonotype was obtained from a woman of 80 years or more with COVID-19, enrolled during active disease. This chain links TRBV6-5 with TRBJ2-7; 7 bases match TRBD1. Sample: peripheral blood. The CDR3: CASRLMTGQNEQYF. The CDR3 DNA reads as TGTGCCAGCAGATTGATGACAGGGCAGAACGAGCAGTACTTC.